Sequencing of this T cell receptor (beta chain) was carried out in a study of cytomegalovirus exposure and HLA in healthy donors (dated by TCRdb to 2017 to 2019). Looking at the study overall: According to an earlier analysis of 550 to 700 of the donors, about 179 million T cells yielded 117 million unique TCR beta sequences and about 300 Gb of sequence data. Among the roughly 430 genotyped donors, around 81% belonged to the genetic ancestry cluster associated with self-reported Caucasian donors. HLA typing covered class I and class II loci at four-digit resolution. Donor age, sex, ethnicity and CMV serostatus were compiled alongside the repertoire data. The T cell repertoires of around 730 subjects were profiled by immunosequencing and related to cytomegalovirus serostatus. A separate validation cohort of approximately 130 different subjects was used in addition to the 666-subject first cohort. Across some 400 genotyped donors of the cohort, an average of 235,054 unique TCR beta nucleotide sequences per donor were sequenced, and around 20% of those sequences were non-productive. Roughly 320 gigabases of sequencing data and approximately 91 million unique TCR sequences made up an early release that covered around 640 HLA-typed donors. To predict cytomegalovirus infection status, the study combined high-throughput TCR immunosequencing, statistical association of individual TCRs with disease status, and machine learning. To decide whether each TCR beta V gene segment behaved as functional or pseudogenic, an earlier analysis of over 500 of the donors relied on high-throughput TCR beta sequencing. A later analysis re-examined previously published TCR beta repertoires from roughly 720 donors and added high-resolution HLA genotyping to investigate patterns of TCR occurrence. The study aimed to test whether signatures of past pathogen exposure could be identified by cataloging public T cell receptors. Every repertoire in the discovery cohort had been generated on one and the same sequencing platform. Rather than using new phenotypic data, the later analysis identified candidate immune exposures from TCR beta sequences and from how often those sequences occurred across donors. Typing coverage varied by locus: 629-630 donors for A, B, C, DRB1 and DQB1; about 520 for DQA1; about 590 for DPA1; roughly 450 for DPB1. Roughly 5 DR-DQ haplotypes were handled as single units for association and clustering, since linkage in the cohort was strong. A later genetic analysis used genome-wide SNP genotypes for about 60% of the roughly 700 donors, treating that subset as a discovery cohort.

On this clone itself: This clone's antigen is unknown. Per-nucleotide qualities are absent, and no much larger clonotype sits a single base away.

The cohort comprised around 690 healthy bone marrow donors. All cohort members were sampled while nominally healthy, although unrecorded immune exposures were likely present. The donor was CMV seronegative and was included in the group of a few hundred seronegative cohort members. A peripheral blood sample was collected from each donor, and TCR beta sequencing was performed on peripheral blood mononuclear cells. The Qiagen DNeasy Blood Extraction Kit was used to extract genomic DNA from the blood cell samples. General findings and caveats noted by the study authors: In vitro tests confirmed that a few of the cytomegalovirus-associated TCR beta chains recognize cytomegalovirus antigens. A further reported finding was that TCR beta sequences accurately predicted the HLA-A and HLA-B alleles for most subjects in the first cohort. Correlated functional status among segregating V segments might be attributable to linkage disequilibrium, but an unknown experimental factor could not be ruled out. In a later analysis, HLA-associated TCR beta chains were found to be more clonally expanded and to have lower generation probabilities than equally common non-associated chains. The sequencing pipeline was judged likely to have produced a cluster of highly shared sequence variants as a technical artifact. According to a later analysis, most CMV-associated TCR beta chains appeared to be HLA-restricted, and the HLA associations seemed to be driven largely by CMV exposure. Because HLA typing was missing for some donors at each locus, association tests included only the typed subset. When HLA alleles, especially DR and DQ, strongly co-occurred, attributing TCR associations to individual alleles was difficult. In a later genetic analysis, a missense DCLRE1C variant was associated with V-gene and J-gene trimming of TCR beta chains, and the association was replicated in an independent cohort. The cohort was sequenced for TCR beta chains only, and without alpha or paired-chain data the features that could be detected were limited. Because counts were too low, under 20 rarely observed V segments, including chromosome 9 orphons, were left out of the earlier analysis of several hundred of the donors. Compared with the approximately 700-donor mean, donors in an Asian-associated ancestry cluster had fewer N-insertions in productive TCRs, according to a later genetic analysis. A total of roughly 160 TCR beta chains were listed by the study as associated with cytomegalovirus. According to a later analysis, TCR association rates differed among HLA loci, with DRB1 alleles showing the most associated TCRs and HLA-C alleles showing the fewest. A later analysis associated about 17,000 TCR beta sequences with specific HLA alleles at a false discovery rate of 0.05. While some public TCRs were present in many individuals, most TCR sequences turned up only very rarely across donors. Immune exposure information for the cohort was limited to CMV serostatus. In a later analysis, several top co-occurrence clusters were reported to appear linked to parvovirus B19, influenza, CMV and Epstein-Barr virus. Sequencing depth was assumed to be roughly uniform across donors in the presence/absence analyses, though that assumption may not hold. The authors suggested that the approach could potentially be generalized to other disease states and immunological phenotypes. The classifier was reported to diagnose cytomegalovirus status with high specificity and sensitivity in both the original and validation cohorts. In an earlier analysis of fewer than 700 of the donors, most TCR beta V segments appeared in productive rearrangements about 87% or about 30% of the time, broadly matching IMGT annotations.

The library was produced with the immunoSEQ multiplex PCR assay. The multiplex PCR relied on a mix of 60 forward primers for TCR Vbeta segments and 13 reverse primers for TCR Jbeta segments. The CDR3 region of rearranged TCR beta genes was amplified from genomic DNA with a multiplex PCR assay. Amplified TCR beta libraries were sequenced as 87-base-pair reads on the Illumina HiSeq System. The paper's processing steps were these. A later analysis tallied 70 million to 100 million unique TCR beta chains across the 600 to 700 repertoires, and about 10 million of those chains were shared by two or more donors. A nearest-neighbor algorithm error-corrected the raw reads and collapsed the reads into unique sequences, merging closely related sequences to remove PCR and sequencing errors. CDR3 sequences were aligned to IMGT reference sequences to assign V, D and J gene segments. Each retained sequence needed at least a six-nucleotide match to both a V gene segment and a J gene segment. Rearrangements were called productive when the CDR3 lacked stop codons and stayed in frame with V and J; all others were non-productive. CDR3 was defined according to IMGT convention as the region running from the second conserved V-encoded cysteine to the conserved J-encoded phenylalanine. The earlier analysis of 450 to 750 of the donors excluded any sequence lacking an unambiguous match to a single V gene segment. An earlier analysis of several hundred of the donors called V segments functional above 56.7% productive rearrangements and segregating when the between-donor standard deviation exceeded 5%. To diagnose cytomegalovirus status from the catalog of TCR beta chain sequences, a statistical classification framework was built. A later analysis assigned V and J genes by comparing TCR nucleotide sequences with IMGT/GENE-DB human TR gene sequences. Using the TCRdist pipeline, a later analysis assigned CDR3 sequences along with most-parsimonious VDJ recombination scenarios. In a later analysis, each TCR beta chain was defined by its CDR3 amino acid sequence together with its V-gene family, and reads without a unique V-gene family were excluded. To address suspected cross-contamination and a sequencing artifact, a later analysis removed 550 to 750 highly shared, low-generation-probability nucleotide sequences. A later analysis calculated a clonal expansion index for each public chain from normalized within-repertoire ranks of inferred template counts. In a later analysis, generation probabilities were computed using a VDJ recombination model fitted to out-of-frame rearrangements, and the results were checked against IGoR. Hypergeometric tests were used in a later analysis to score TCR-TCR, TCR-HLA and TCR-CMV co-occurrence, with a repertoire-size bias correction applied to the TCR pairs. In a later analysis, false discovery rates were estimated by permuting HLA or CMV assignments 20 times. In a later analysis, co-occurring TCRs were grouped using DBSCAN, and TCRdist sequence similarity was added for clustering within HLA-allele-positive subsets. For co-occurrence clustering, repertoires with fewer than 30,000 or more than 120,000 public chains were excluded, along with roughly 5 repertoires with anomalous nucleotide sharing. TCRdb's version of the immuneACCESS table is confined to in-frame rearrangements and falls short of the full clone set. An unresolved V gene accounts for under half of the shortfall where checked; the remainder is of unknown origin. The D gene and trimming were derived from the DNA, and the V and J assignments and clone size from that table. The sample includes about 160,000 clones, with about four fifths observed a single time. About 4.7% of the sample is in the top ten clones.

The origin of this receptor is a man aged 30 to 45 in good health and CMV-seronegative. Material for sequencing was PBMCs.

The CDR3: CASTVGSGTEAFF. Read as DNA, the sequence is TGTGCCAGCACCGTCGGGTCTGGGACTGAAGCTTTCTTT. The sequence links TRBV9 to TRBJ1-1, with no reliable assignment of the D segment. The CDR3 spans 13 residues, from the cysteine through the phenylalanine. Just CDR3 DNA is preserved here, 39 bases in frame from base 1. V loses 6 bases, J loses 5 bases, and the germline ends lie 14 bases apart. The germline V gene provides CDR1 SGDLS and CDR2 YYNGEE.